Below are 5 T cell receptor beta chains sequenced from a single sample in a study of CD8 T cells in Susac syndrome. RNA was extracted with the RNeasy kit, and a quantity of roughly 0.5 to 1 ug was reverse transcribed using random hexamers. TCRdb reprocessed the immunoSEQ multiplex PCR reads with MiXCR, giving one entry per CDR3 protein. The sample holds about 210,000 distinct CDR3 sequences; roughly 94% are singletons and the top ten take around 0.093%. The sample consisted of CD4+ T cells from PBMCs. These receptors all stem from a human donor in good health.

The chain joins TRBV29-1 to TRBJ2-3; TRBD1 is a possible D gene (6 bases). There are 12 residues in the CDR3. Germline V CDR1 and CDR2: SQVTM, ANQGSEA. The germline V and J ends were trimmed by 7 bases and 4 bases, with 12 bases remaining between them. The CDR3 reads CSAPEGADTQYF. CDR3 sequence (DNA): TGCAGCGCCCCCGAGGGGGCAGATACGCAGTATTTT.

The chain has TRBV29-1 and TRBJ2-1; 10 nucleotides align to TRBD2. V lost 7 bases to trimming and J lost 10 bases; unmatched junction nucleotides: 19. Germline V gives CDR1 SQVTM, CDR2 ANQGSEA. This CDR3 region has 16 residues. CDR3 nucleotides: TGCAGCGGGGGACTTGGGCCTAGCGGGGGAGGATGGGAGCAGTTCTTC. As protein: CSGGLGPSGGGWEQFF.

This chain uses TRBV3-1 with TRBJ2-1; D gene uncertain. V was pared by 1 base and J by 2 bases, with 3 bases between. The CDR3 runs to 13 residues. Looked up from germline, CDR1 is LGHDT and CDR2 is YNNKEL (reference sequence). Here the CDR3 DNA reads TGTGCCAGCAGCCAAGGAGCCTACAATGAGCAGTTCTTC. This gives the protein CASSQGAYNEQFF.

The CDR3 sequence: CASSQDPVNLRKQYF. Here the CDR3 DNA reads TGCGCCAGCAGCCAAGATCCCGTGAACCTACGTAAGCAGTACTTC. This chain joins TRBV4-3 and TRBJ2-7; D not resolved. This CDR3 spans 15 amino acids. Germline V lookup: CDR1 LGHNA, CDR2 YSLEER. V was trimmed by 0 bases and J by 8 bases, leaving 17 bases between them.

The rearrangement joins TRBV23-1 to TRBJ2-4, with TRBD2 matching over 9 bases. TRBV23-1 is an ORF for which the function is uncertain. There are 16 residues in the CDR3. V shed 0 bases and J 0 bases; nucleotides not matched to a gene: 0. The CDR3: CASSQSLAGAKNIQYF. In DNA form, the CDR3 reads TGCGCCAGCAGTCAATCACTAGCGGGAGCCAAAAACATTCAGTACTTC.